This TCR beta chain was found in a study of blood T cell repertoires in COVID-19. Study-wide background: In each case, the material was cDNA or gDNA derived from T cells, B-cell-depleted T cells, or PBMCs.

Produced via immunoSEQ multiplex PCR; TCRdb's table is partial and in-frame only. The sample has some 240,000 clones; 86% are singletons. The germline gives CDR1 KGHSH, CDR2 LQKENI. The CDR3 consists of 15 residues. V lost 3 bases and J 5 bases, leaving 14 bases between the germline ends. The study recruited people aged about 18 to 95 years across about two dozen US areas. Allocation to cohorts depended on clinical history reported by the participants. This sequence was found in a woman between 35 and 50 years old with acute COVID-19. The sample consisted of PBMCs or T cells enriched from blood (not recorded which). The chain links TRBV18 to TRBJ2-1; TRBD2 might be the D (5 bases). CDR3 coding DNA: TGTGCCAGCTCACCCTTTCAGCTAGCCCACAATGAGCAGTTCTTC. It specifies CASSPFQLAHNEQFF.